These 10 T cell receptor beta chains came from one sample sequenced in a study of memory CD4+ T cells and cytomegalovirus serostatus. The sort gate was single viable CD3+CD4+CD8-CD45RO+ cells for memory CD4+ T cells. Method: immunoSEQ multiplex PCR; TCRdb's copy keeps in-frame clones and lacks some. The table lists approximately 60,000 clones, approximately 78% of them singletons. Sequenced: memory CD4+ T cells from blood. The receptor source for this set is an adult in good health and CMV-seronegative.

The rearrangement joins TRBV7-9 to TRBJ2-7, with D hard to call. V lost 1 base, J lost 7 bases, and 11 bases lay in between. The CDR3 runs 13 residues. Germline CDR1 and CDR2: SEHNR and FQNEAQ (reference sequence). The DNA for the CDR3 is TGTGCCAGCAGCTTAGATGGGTGGGCGGAGCAGTACTTC. It codes for CASSLDGWAEQYF.

V and J are TRBV5-1 and TRBJ1-2, with D unresolved. Germline CDR1 SGHRS, CDR2 YFSETQ. V was cut by 0 bases and J by 6 bases, with 21 bases left in between. The length of the CDR3 is 17 residues. Here the CDR3 reads CASSLALQDDRFHGYTF. In DNA, the CDR3 is TGCGCCAGCAGCTTGGCCCTTCAGGACGATAGGTTTCATGGCTACACCTTC.

The chain employs TRBV19 and TRBJ2-1; 7 bases line up with TRBD2. The CDR3 contains 14 residues. In germline, CDR1 is LNHDA, CDR2 SQIVND (reference sequence). DNA for the CDR3: TGTGCGTCCTCGGGCGGGAGTCGGTACAATGAGCAGTTCTTC. This codes for CASSGGSRYNEQFF.

V is TRBV19 and J is TRBJ2-6, with D perhaps matching TRBD2 (5 bases). The ends were cut back, 5 bases at V and 0 bases at J, with 20 bases in the middle. The CDR3 is 19 residues long. The germline gives CDR1 LNHDA, CDR2 SQIVND (reference sequence). The CDR3 loop reads CASSGKRDYYYSGANVLTF. The DNA for the CDR3 is TGTGCCAGTAGTGGAAAGCGCGACTACTACTACTCTGGGGCCAACGTCCTGACTTTC.

The chain combines TRBV2 with TRBJ2-5; perhaps TRBD1 as D (6 bases). Germline assignment: CDR1 SNHLY and CDR2 FYNNEI. V was shortened by 8 bases and J by 4 bases, with 20 bases between the two germline ends. The CDR3 has 15 residues. CDR3 in DNA: TGTGCCAGCCTATATAGAACAGGGATCGCAGAGACCCAGTACTTC. Protein product: CASLYRTGIAETQYF. The full variable domain, rest sourced from reference TRBV2 and TRBJ2-5, is EPEVTQTPSHQVTQMGQEVILRCVPISNHLYFYWYRQILGQKVEFLVSFYNNEISEKSEIFDDQFSVERPDGSNFTLKIRSTKLEDSAMYFCASLYRTGIAETQYFGPGTRLLVL.

With regard to this clone: The junction shows a germline mismatch at one end, possibly a read error. The chain joins TRBV27 to TRBJ2-2; weak D call: TRBD2 (6 bases). CDR3 length: 19 residues. Germline assignment: CDR1 MNHEY and CDR2 SMNVEV (reference sequence). In nucleotides, the CDR3 is TGTGCCAGCAGTCCCAAAGGCGACGCGGGGTACTCGAACACCGGGGAGCTGCTTTTT. It encodes CASSPKGDAGYSNTGELLF.

The CDR3 region is CAWHRQGSYEQYF. The CDR3 DNA is TGTGCCTGGCACCGCCAGGGCTCCTACGAGCAGTACTTC. The chain uses TRBV30 and TRBJ2-7, with D perhaps matching TRBD1 (5 bases). Per the germline V gene, CDR1 is GTSNPN and CDR2 is SVGIG (reference sequence). With 5 bases removed from V and 0 bases from J, the gap between germline ends came to 11 bases. This CDR3 region has 13 residues.

The rearrangement joins TRBV7-3 to TRBJ1-2; tentatively, D is TRBD1 (6 bases). V was trimmed by 2 bases and J by 13 bases, leaving 17 bases between them. CDR1 is SGHTA and CDR2 is FQGTGA in the germline V gene. CDR3 length equals 13 residues. The CDR3 nucleotides read TGTGCCAGCAGCTTATCACGGGACAAGGTTTTCACCTTC. Protein sequence: CASSLSRDKVFTF.

This clone has only one observation. The chain joins TRBV27 to TRBJ1-4; D is unresolved. CDR1 is MNHEY and CDR2 is SMNVEV in the germline V gene (reference sequence). Between the trimmed V and J ends, which lost 5 bases and 4 bases, there was a span of 8 bases. The CDR3 consists of 13 residues. CDR3 region: CASSKNYNEKLFF. The CDR3 DNA sequence: TGTGCCAGCAGTAAGAATTATAATGAAAAACTGTTTTTT. The full variable domain, completed using reference TRBV27 and TRBJ1-4, is EAQVTQNPRYLITVTGKKLTVTCSQNMNHEYMSWYRQDPGLGLRQIYYSMNVEVTDKGDVPEGYKVSRKEKRNFPLILESPSPNQTSLYFCASSKNYNEKLFFGSGTQLSVL.

J is TRBJ1-4 and V is TRBV5-1; no clear D. V lost 4 bases and J 8 bases, leaving 12 bases between the germline ends. The CDR3 extends over 13 amino acids. Germline-derived CDR1 and CDR2 are SGHRS and YFSETQ. The CDR3 sequence is CASSLEAVEKLFF. CDR3 nucleotides: TGCGCCAGCAGCCTGGAAGCTGTGGAAAAACTGTTTTTT.